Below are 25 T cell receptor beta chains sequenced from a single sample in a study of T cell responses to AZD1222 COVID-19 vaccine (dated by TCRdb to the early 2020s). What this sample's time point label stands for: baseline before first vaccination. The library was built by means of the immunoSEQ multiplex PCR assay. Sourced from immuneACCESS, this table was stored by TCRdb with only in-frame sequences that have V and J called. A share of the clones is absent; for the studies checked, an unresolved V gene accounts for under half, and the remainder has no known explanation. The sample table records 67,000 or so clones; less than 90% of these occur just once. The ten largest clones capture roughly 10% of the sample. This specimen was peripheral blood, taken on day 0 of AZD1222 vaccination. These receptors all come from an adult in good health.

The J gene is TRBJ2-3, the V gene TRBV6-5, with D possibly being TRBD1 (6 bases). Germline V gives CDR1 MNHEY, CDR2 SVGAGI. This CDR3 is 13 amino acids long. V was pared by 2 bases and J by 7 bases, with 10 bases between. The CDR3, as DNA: TGTGCCAGCAGTTACGGGGGCACGAATACGCAGTATTTT. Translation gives CASSYGGTNTQYF.

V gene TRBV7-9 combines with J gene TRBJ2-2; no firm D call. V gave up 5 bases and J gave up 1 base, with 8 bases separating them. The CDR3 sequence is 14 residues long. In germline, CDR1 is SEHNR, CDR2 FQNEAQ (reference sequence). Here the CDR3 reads CASSLTENTGELFF. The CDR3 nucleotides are TGTGCCAGCAGCCTGACGGAGAACACCGGGGAGCTGTTTTTT.

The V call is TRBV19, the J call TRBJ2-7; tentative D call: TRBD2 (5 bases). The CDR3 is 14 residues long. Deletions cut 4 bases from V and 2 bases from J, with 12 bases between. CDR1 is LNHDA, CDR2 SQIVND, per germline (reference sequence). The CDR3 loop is CASSRTDGTYEQYF. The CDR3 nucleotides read TGTGCCAGTAGTAGAACCGACGGGACCTACGAGCAGTACTTC.

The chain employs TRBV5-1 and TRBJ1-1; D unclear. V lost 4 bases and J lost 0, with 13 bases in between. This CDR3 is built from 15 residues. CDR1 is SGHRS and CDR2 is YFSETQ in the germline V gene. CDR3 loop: CASSPRPDMNTEAFF. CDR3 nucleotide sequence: TGCGCCAGCAGCCCGAGACCCGACATGAACACTGAAGCTTTCTTT.

The CDR3 nucleotides are TGCGCCAGCAGGGACAACTGGGATTCACCCCTCCACTTT. Translating gives CASRDNWDSPLHF. The V gene is TRBV5-1, the J gene TRBJ1-6, with D tentatively TRBD1 (5 bases). With 5 bases removed from V and 8 bases from J, the gap between germline ends came to 11 bases. The CDR3 runs to 13 residues. The V gene's germline CDR1 is SGHRS and CDR2 YFSETQ.

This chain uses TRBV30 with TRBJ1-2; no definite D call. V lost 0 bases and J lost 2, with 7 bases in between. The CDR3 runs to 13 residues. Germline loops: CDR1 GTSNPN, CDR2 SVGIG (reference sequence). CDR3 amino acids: CAWSVGQNYGYTF. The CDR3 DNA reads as TGTGCCTGGAGTGTAGGGCAAAACTATGGCTACACCTTC.

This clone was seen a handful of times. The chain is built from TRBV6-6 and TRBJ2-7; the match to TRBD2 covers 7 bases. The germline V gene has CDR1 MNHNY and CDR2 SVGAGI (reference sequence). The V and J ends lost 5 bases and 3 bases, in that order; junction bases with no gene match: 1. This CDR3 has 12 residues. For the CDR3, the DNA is TGTGCCAGCAGTCCGGGGGGCTACGAGCAGTACTTC. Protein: CASSPGGYEQYF.

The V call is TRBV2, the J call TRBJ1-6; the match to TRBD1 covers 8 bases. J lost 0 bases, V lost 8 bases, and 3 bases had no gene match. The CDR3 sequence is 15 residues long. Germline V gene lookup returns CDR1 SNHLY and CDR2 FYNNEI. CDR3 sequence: CASVQGASYNSPLHF. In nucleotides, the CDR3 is TGTGCCAGCGTTCAGGGGGCCTCCTATAATTCACCCCTCCACTTT.

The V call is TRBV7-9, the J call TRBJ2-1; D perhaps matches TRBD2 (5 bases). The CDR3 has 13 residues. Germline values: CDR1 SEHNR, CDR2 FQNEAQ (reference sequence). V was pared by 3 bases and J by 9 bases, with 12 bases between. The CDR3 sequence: CASSFSGVSEQFF. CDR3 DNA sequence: TGTGCCAGCAGCTTTTCCGGGGTATCTGAGCAGTTCTTC. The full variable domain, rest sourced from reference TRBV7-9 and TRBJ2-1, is DTGVSQNPRHKITKRGQNVTFRCDPISEHNRLYWYRQTLGQGPEFLTYFQNEAQLEKSRLLSDRFSAERPKGSFSTLEIQRTEQGDSAMYLCASSFSGVSEQFFGPGTRLTVL.

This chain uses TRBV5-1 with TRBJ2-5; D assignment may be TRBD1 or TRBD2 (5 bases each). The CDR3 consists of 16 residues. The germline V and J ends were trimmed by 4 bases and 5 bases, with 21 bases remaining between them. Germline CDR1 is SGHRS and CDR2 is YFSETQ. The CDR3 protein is CASSVGTAQFSETQYF. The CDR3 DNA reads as TGCGCCAGCAGCGTCGGGACCGCGCAGTTTAGTGAGACCCAGTACTTC.

The CDR3 nucleotides are TGCGCCAGCAGCTCCCCGGGACTAAGAAGGGGTGGTGGCTACACCTTC. This encodes CASSSPGLRRGGGYTF. V usage is TRBV5-1 and J usage is TRBJ1-2; TRBD1 might be the D (5 bases). This CDR3 comprises 16 residues. V was shortened by 3 bases and J by 7 bases, with 22 bases between the two germline ends. Germline V gene sequence: CDR1 SGHRS, CDR2 YFSETQ.

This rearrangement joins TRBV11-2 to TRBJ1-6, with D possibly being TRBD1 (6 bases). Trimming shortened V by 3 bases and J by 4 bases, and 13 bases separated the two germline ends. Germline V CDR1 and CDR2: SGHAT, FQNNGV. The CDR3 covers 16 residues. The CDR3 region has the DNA TGTGCCAGCAGCTTTTGGGGGCGGGGGTATAATTCACCCCTCCACTTT. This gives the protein CASSFWGRGYNSPLHF.

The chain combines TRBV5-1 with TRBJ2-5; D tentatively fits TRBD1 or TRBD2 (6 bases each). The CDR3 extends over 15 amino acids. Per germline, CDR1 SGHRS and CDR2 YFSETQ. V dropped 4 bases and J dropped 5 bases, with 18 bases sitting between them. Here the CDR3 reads CASSGTNRGAETQYF. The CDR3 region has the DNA TGCGCCAGCAGCGGAACAAATAGGGGGGCGGAGACCCAGTACTTC.

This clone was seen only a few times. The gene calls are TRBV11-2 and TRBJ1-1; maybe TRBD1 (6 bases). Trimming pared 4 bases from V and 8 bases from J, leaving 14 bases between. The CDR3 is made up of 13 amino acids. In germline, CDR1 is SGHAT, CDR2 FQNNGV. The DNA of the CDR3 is TGTGCCAGCAGCTCGGCAGGGGCCTTGGAAGCTTTCTTT. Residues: CASSSAGALEAFF. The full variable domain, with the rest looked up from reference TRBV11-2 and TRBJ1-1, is EAGVAQSPRYKIIEKRQSVAFWCNPISGHATLYWYQQILGQGPKLLIQFQNNGVVDDSQLPKDRFSAERLKGVDSTLKIQPAKLEDSAVYLCASSSAGALEAFFGQGTRLTVV.

CDR3 coding DNA: TGTGCCAGTAGTACGGGACAGCGAACTAACTATGGCTACACCTTC. Translating it yields CASSTGQRTNYGYTF. V gene TRBV19 combines with J gene TRBJ1-2; the match to TRBD1 covers 7 bases. The CDR3 is 15 residues long. The V and J ends lost 4 bases and 0 bases, in that order; junction bases with no gene match: 5. CDR1 is LNHDA, CDR2 SQIVND, per germline (reference sequence). Supplemented by reference TRBV19 and TRBJ1-2, the full variable domain reads DGGITQSPKYLFRKEGQNVTLSCEQNLNHDAMYWYRQDPGQGLRLIYYSQIVNDFQKGDIAEGYSVSREKKESFPLTVTSAQKNPTAFYLCASSTGQRTNYGYTFGSGTRLTVV.

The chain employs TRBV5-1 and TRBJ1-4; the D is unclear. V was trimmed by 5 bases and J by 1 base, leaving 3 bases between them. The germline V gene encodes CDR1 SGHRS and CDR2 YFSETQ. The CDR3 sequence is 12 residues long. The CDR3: CASRETNEKLFF. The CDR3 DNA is TGCGCCAGCAGGGAAACTAATGAAAAACTGTTTTTT.

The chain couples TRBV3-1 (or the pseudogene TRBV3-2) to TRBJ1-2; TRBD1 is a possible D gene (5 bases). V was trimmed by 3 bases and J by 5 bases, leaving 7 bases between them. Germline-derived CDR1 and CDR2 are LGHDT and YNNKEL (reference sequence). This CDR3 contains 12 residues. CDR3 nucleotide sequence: TGTGCCAGCAGCCACGCAGGGTATGGCTACACCTTC. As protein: CASSHAGYGYTF.

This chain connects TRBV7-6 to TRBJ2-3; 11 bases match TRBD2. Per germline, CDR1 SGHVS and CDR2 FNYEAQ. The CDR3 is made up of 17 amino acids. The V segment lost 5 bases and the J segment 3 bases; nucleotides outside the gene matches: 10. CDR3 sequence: CASSNPPSGGRTDTQYF. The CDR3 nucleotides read TGTGCCAGCAGCAACCCCCCTAGCGGGGGGCGGACAGATACGCAGTATTTT.

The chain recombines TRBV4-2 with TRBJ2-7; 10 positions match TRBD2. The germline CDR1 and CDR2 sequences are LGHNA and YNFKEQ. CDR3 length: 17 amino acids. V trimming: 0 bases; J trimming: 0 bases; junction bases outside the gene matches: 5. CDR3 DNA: TGTGCCAGCAGCCAAGAGGGTCCTAGCGGGGGCTCCTACGAGCAGTACTTC. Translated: CASSQEGPSGGSYEQYF.

CDR3 in DNA: TGTGCCAGCAGTCCCGGAGCCCGAGGGGTCTACGAGCAGTACTTC. The encoded protein is CASSPGARGVYEQYF. The genes are TRBV6-5 and TRBJ2-7; D assignment may be TRBD1 or TRBD2 (5 bases each). Per the germline V gene, CDR1 is MNHEY and CDR2 is SVGAGI. The CDR3 runs 15 residues. V was trimmed by 5 bases and J by 3 bases, leaving 17 bases between them.

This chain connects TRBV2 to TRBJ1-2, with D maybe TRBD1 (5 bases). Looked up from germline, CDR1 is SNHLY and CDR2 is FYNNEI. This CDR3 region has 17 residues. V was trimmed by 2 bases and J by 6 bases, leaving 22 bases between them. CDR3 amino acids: CASSERGEGGRGDGYTF. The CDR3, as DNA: TGTGCCAGCAGTGAAAGAGGAGAGGGAGGGAGGGGAGATGGCTACACCTTC.

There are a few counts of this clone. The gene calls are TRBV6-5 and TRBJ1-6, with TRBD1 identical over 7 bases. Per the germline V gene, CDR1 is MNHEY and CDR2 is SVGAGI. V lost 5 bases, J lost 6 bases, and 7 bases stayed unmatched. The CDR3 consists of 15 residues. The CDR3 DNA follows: TGTGCCAGCAGTCCCCGGGACAGATCTAATTCACCCCTCCACTTT. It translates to CASSPRDRSNSPLHF.

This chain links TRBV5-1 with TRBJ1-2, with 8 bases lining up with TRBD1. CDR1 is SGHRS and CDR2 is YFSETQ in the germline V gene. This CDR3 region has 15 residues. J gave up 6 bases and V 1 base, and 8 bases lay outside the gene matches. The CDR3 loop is CASSLSAGGVDGYTF. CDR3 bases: TGCGCCAGCAGCTTGTCGGCAGGGGGCGTAGATGGCTACACCTTC.

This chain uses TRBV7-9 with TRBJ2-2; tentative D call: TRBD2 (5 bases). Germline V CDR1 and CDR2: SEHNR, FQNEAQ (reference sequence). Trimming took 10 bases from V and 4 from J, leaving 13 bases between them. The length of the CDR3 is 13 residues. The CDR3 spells CATTRESTGELFF. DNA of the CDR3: TGTGCCACTACGAGGGAAAGCACCGGGGAGCTGTTTTTT.

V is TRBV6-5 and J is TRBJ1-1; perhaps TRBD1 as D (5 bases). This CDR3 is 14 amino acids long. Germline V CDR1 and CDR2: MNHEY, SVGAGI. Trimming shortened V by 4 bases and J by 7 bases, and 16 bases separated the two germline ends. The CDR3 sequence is CASSFLPYGGEAFF. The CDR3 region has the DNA TGTGCCAGCAGTTTTTTGCCCTATGGGGGTGAAGCTTTCTTT.